The 23 T cell receptor beta chains below come from one sample, sequenced in a study of beta chain features in type 1 diabetes. Study-wide results and caveats: Among all four CD4+ subsets, Type 1 diabetes patients had TCRB CDR3s that were moderately but significantly shorter.

These receptors have no known antigen. The sequenced template was cDNA made from the entire isolated RNA. TCRdb's copy holds only in-frame clones and misses some; the assay was immunoSEQ multiplex PCR. The data show some 120,000 clones, 17% seen once. Sequencing was performed on central memory CD4+ T cells from blood. The source of these receptors is a man younger than 30 with type 1 diabetes.

This clone has a handful of counts. The rearrangement uses TRBV4-2 and TRBJ1-4, with 9 bases identical to TRBD1. Trimming removed 3 bases from V and 4 bases from J; junction bases left unmatched: 3. Looked up from germline, CDR1 is LGHNA and CDR2 is YNFKEQ. The CDR3 has 15 residues. The CDR3 sequence: CASSQPGQGNEKLFF. CDR3 nucleotide sequence: TGTGCCAGCAGCCAGCCGGGACAGGGTAATGAAAAACTGTTTTTT.

This clone showed up just a few times. The chain recombines TRBV4-2 with TRBJ2-5; D is unresolved. Trimming shortened V by 4 bases and J by 3 bases, and 9 bases separated the two germline ends. CDR3 length: 13 residues. Germline CDR1 and CDR2: LGHNA and YNFKEQ. The CDR3 spells CASSPRIEETQYF. The CDR3 DNA is TGTGCCAGCAGCCCCCGGATAGAAGAGACCCAGTACTTC.

This clone was seen a single time. V gene TRBV9 combines with J gene TRBJ1-2, with unresolved D. This CDR3 contains 17 residues. The V and J ends lost 3 bases and 4 bases respectively, with 22 bases between them. The germline V gene encodes CDR1 SGDLS and CDR2 YYNGEE. DNA of the CDR3: TGTGCCAGCAGCGCCCAACCCAATCCGGCAGCCGCCTATGGCTACACCTTC. As protein: CASSAQPNPAAAYGYTF. The full variable domain, with the rest looked up from reference TRBV9 and TRBJ1-2, is DSGVTQTPKHLITATGQRVTLRCSPRSGDLSVYWYQQSLDQGLQFLIQYYNGEERAKGNILERFSAQQFPDLHSELNLSSLELGDSALYFCASSAQPNPAAAYGYTFGSGTRLTVV.

The rearrangement joins TRBV30 to TRBJ1-3; 8 bases fit TRBD1. This CDR3 has 14 residues. The V and J ends lost 5 bases and 0 bases, in that order; junction bases with no gene match: 3. CDR1 and CDR2 (germline): GTSNPN, SVGIG (reference sequence). The CDR3 is CAWGTGFSGNTIYF. In DNA, the CDR3 is TGTGCCTGGGGGACAGGTTTCTCTGGAAACACCATATATTTT.

This clone was recorded a few times. The chain is built from TRBV5-5 and TRBJ1-2, with a possible D match to TRBD1 (6 bases). Trimming removed 0 bases from V and 4 bases from J, with 16 bases in between. Germline V gene sequence: CDR1 SGHKS, CDR2 YYEKEE (reference sequence). The CDR3 is made up of 16 amino acids. CDR3 bases: TGTGCCAGCAGCTTGGCCCCGCAGGGGCAGAGCTATGGCTACACCTTC. Amino acids: CASSLAPQGQSYGYTF. Based on the CDR3 plus reference TRBV5-5 and TRBJ1-2, the full variable domain is DAGVTQSPTHLIKTRGQQVTLRCSPISGHKSVSWYQQVLGQGPQFIFQYYEKEERGRGNFPDRFSARQFPNYSSELNVNALLLGDSALYLCASSLAPQGQSYGYTFGSGTRLTVV.

This clone was recorded once. The gene calls are TRBV5-1 and TRBJ2-1, with 10 bases that match TRBD2. Germline V gene lookup returns CDR1 SGHRS and CDR2 YFSETQ. The ends lost 5 bases at V and 5 bases at J; junction bases unmatched: 4. There are 14 residues in the CDR3. The CDR3 is CASRGLADDNEQFF. DNA for the CDR3: TGCGCCAGCAGAGGACTAGCGGACGACAATGAGCAGTTCTTC.

CDR3 sequence (DNA): TGTGCCAGCAGTGAACGGACCACAGATACGCAGTATTTT. Protein: CASSERTTDTQYF. The chain recombines TRBV28 with TRBJ2-3; no clear D. Per germline, CDR1 MDHEN and CDR2 SYDVKM. The CDR3 is made up of 13 amino acids. V was shortened by 5 bases and J by 2 bases, with 8 bases between the two germline ends.

The chain couples TRBV11-2 to TRBJ2-3, with D perhaps TRBD1 (5 bases). This CDR3 region has 14 residues. The ends were cut back, 9 bases at V and 2 bases at J, with 15 bases in the middle. Germline lookup yields CDR1 SGHAT and CDR2 FQNNGV. CDR3 coding DNA: TGTGCCAGTCAGAGACAGAGAGACACAGATACGCAGTATTTT. This codes for CASQRQRDTDTQYF.

A note on this clone: Other DNA sequences in the sample encode the same CDR3. V is TRBV15 and J is TRBJ2-5; 7 nucleotides line up with TRBD1. Trimming took 7 bases from V and 1 from J; bases not matched to a gene: 6. The CDR3 is 14 residues long. CDR1 is LNHNV and CDR2 is YYDKDF in the germline V gene (reference sequence). CDR3: CATNKQGPQETQYF. CDR3 bases: TGTGCCACCAATAAACAGGGGCCCCAAGAGACCCAGTACTTC.

This chain joins TRBV30 and TRBJ2-7; a weak D match, TRBD2 (5 bases). V lost 4 bases, J lost 7 bases, and 20 bases lay in between. From germline, CDR1 is GTSNPN and CDR2 SVGIG (reference sequence). The CDR3 covers 14 residues. CDR3: CAWTEVGRTVEQYF. Written as DNA, the CDR3 is TGTGCCTGGACGGAGGTGGGCCGCACGGTTGAGCAGTACTTC.

V gene TRBV28 combines with J gene TRBJ2-5; D is perhaps TRBD1 (5 bases). Germline loops: CDR1 MDHEN, CDR2 SYDVKM. The CDR3 has 16 residues. V lost 5 bases and J lost 2, with 18 bases in between. The CDR3 is CASSPNPGKSQETQYF. DNA for the CDR3: TGTGCCAGCAGTCCCAACCCAGGGAAAAGTCAAGAGACCCAGTACTTC.

The chain uses TRBV14 and TRBJ1-1, with D perhaps matching TRBD1 (5 bases). The germline CDR1 and CDR2 sequences are SGHDN and FVKESK. V lost 5 bases and J 2 bases, leaving 9 bases between the germline ends. The CDR3 is made up of 13 amino acids. The CDR3 reads CASSRDANTEAFF. Written as DNA, the CDR3 is TGTGCCAGCAGCAGGGACGCCAACACTGAAGCTTTCTTT.

Turning to this clone: Sequence at one end of the junction differs from germline and may be a read error. The chain joins TRBV7-7 to TRBJ2-5, with TRBD1 as a possible D gene (5 bases). Germline-derived CDR1 and CDR2 are SSHAT and FNYEAQ (reference sequence). This CDR3 is 13 amino acids long. CDR3 amino acids: CASSSGYQETQYF. The DNA for the CDR3 is TGTGCTAGCAGCTCAGGGTACCAAGAGACCCAGTACTTC.

This clone has a handful of counts. This chain links TRBV19 with TRBJ2-3; D ambiguous. The germline V gene has CDR1 LNHDA and CDR2 SQIVND (reference sequence). The CDR3 consists of 13 residues. V was pared by 6 bases and J by 0 bases, with 7 bases between. The CDR3 region is CASRGISTDTQYF. CDR3 bases: TGTGCCAGTAGGGGGATCAGCACAGATACGCAGTATTTT.

There are a few counts of this clone. The chain uses TRBV25-1 and TRBJ1-4, with unresolved D. The CDR3 extends over 14 amino acids. CDR1 is MGHDK, CDR2 SYGVNS, per germline. Trimming removed 4 bases from V and 5 bases from J, with 11 bases in between. CDR3 loop: CASSAFTANEKLFF. CDR3 bases: TGTGCCAGCAGTGCTTTCACGGCAAATGAAAAACTGTTTTTT. Full variable domain (rest looked up from reference TRBV25-1 and TRBJ1-4): EADIYQTPRYLVIGTGKKITLECSQTMGHDKMYWYQQDPGMELHLIHYSYGVNSTEKGDLSSESTVSRIRTEHFPLTLESARPSHTSQYLCASSAFTANEKLFFGSGTQLSVL.

The rearrangement uses TRBV2 and TRBJ2-6, with D possibly TRBD2 on 6 matching bases. The germline V and J ends were trimmed by 7 bases and 2 bases, with 12 bases remaining between them. The CDR3 spans 15 residues. Germline V lookup: CDR1 SNHLY, CDR2 FYNNEI. CDR3 residues: CASTEGTAGANVLTF. The CDR3 nucleotides are TGTGCCAGCACGGAGGGAACCGCTGGGGCCAACGTCCTGACTTTC.

To note about this clone: Other nucleotide sequences in the sample specify the same CDR3. The chain employs TRBV30 and TRBJ1-1; a weak D match, TRBD1 (5 bases). V was pared by 0 bases and J by 2 bases, with 7 bases between. The length of the CDR3 is 13 residues. The germline CDR1 and CDR2 sequences are GTSNPN and SVGIG (reference sequence). CDR3 DNA: TGTGCCTGGAGTGTCCAGGGAAACACTGAAGCTTTCTTT. Translating it yields CAWSVQGNTEAFF.

The chain employs TRBV5-1 and TRBJ2-2; perhaps TRBD2 as D (6 bases). This CDR3 is 16 amino acids long. Trimming took 4 bases from V and 4 from J, leaving 17 bases between them. Germline CDR1 reads SGHRS; CDR2 reads YFSETQ. CDR3 DNA: TGCGCCAGCAGCCCCGGTGGAGGGGCTAGCACCGGGGAGCTGTTTTTT. Protein product: CASSPGGGASTGELFF.

V usage is TRBV30 and J usage is TRBJ1-2, with a weak D call TRBD1 (5 bases). V lost 4 bases and J 6 bases, leaving 9 bases between the germline ends. In germline, CDR1 is GTSNPN, CDR2 SVGIG (reference sequence). The CDR3 consists of 11 residues. CDR3 region: CAWIEGNGYTF. CDR3 coding DNA: TGTGCCTGGATCGAGGGGAATGGCTACACCTTC.

The CDR3 spells CASSSPHLPEAFF. The CDR3 DNA reads as TGTGCCAGCAGCTCCCCCCACCTGCCTGAAGCTTTCTTT. The V call is TRBV7-2, the J call TRBJ1-1; D ambiguous. The CDR3 contains 13 residues. CDR1 is SGHTA and CDR2 is FQGNSA in the germline V gene. Deletions cut 4 bases from V and 6 bases from J, with 12 bases between.

The V call is TRBV2, the J call TRBJ2-3; D is unresolved. The CDR3 extends over 12 amino acids. V was trimmed by 5 bases and J by 6 bases, leaving 9 bases between them. Germline CDR1 and CDR2: SNHLY and FYNNEI. The CDR3 region is CASSPEADTQYF. In DNA, the CDR3 is TGTGCCAGCAGTCCCGAGGCGGATACGCAGTATTTT.

This clone was detected a few times. The chain links TRBV4-3 to TRBJ1-2; possibly TRBD1 for D (6 bases). This CDR3 comprises 18 residues. Germline assignment: CDR1 LGHNA and CDR2 YSLEER. V gave up 1 base and J gave up 4 bases, with 22 bases separating them. Written as DNA, the CDR3 is TGCGCCAGCAGCCAAGTTTTTTACATGGGGGGGCGCAGCTATGGCTACACCTTC. Translation gives CASSQVFYMGGRSYGYTF.

This clone has a handful of counts. This chain uses TRBV5-1 with TRBJ2-4, with TRBD2 as a possible D gene (6 bases). V dropped 0 bases and J dropped 9 bases, with 16 bases sitting between them. The CDR3 loop spans 15 amino acids. The germline CDR1 and CDR2 sequences are SGHRS and YFSETQ. CDR3 bases: TGCGCCAGCAGCTTGGAATCGACAACCGGGGGCATTCAGTACTTC. It codes for CASSLESTTGGIQYF.